These T cell receptor beta chains were read from a single sample in a study of cytomegalovirus exposure and HLA in healthy donors. Sequencing used immunoSEQ multiplex PCR; TCRdb keeps in-frame clones, though not all of them. The sample holds about 200,000 clones, over 80% seen once. The sequencing input was PBMCs. Every receptor here comes from a man younger than 40 in good health and CMV-seronegative. The CDR3 runs from the conserved cysteine through the conserved F or W.

v_call	j_call	cdr3_aa
TRBV19	TRBJ1-1	CASSFTANTEAFF
TRBV7-8	TRBJ2-1	CASSLELAGDEQFF
TRBV28	TRBJ2-5	CASSLTLGAQETQYF
TRBV6-6	TRBJ1-3	CASSFSGHPGNTIYF
TRBV30	TRBJ1-1	CAWTGYPSRVTEAFF
TRBV18	TRBJ1-5	CASSHGQGGEWPQHF
TRBV7-2	TRBJ1-4	CASSFSAGEKLFF
TRBV30	TRBJ1-4	CAWTRTRNEKLFF
TRBV25-1	TRBJ2-1	CASSESGLGRYEQFF
TRBV6-5	TRBJ1-1	CASSYGPNTEAFF
TRBV7-6	TRBJ1-6	CASSFGQQNSPLHF